The following is a T cell receptor (beta chain) sequence with its context. Its target antigen remains unknown. The record has no base qualities; no much larger clone is one base away. The sample originates from a study of blood T cell repertoires in COVID-19 (dated by TCRdb to 2018 to 2020). With respect to the entire study: The collaborator samples originated in the United States, Italy and Spain and spanned the acute and convalescent phases of COVID-19. The prospective study material was composed of cDNA or gDNA derived from T cells, B-cell-depleted T cells, or PBMCs. Subjects who had been exposed to COVID-19, were actively infected with it, or had recovered from it provided the deeply sampled blood TCRbeta repertoires that made up the dataset. The repertoires were made available in a free public database intended to serve as a resource for research on the immune response to SARS-CoV-2. The samples were drawn from the first 160 participants of the ongoing ImmuneRACE study and from 950 to 1,500 subjects provided by 6 global collaborators. The sample metadata nearly always contained a de-identified subject ID, COVID-19 status, age in years and sex. Where available, HLA class I and class II types were taken from metadata supplied by the sample provider and were not determined by assay-based typing.

The collaborating institutions used their own protocols to collect whole blood in K2EDTA tubes. For TCRbeta analysis, collaborators shipped samples in one of three forms: frozen whole blood, isolated PBMCs, or DNA extracted from either of those sample types. Broad study findings and their caveats: The amount of clinical and demographic metadata varied by source and participant and was provided uncurated.

The immunoSEQ Assay, a bias-controlled multiplex PCR, was used to amplify TCRbeta CDR3 regions from genomic DNA. Under the source paper's analysis protocol: The number of nucleated cells in each sample was estimated from the amplification of reference gene primers within the assay. To quantify the absolute abundance of each unique TCRbeta CDR3 rearrangement, sequence reads were collapsed and filtered. For each sample, productive Simpson clonality was calculated by taking the square root of Simpson's diversity index across productive rearrangements. The table was pulled from immuneACCESS by TCRdb, which kept in-frame rearrangements only. Such tables lose some clones; where checked, under half of the loss comes from unresolved V genes, and the rest has no known cause. The V and J calls and the clone size are those of that table, but D and trimming were determined from the DNA. Across this sample there are 50,000 to 60,000 clones, with roughly 85% seen only once. About 6.4% of the sample goes to the ten largest clones.

The CDR3 goes from the cysteine to the phenylalanine over 14 residues. Solely the CDR3 DNA is kept, with 42 bases framed from the first base. As encoded in the germline V gene, CDR1 is MNHEY while CDR2 is SVGEGT. V is reduced by 2 bases and J by 6 bases, leaving a spacing of 13 bases between them. Sequenced sample: peripheral blood. Recombination linked TRBV6-2 or TRBV6-3 to TRBJ1-2; a tentative D call is TRBD1 (6 bases match). This receptor was identified in a human donor in a cohort sampled during active or convalescent COVID-19. The encoded CDR3 is CASSYLAGGDGYTF. Here is the DNA: TGTGCCAGCAGTTACCTGGCGGGGGGCGATGGCTACACCTTC.